This T cell receptor beta chain emerged from a study of T cell repertoires in cytomegalovirus infection (dated by TCRdb to about 2019). For the wider study: Because public TCR beta signatures pointed to carriage of CMV infection together with the matching HLA type, the HLA type of each donor mattered for the analysis.

There are 15 amino acids in the CDR3, from cysteine to phenylalanine inclusive. The sequence is cut down to CDR3 DNA, 45 bases in frame from base 1. V ends up 0 bases short and J 7 bases short, with an unmatched junction base count of 5. According to the germline V gene (reference sequence), CDR1 reads LNHNV and CDR2 reads YYDKDF. On the study overall, not on this receptor specifically: The ex vivo response was dominated by HLA-C-restricted CMV-specific TCR beta clonotypes, and the single most frequent clonotype in two of eight donors was supplied by these HLA-C-restricted clonotypes. In both this cohort and an independent cohort of a few hundred donors, the cumulative frequency of public TCR beta family members distinguished carriers of CMV infection plus the relevant HLA type.

Data came from an Illumina HiSeq 1500. Starting from the raw public reads, TCRdb applied fastp trimming at Q25, assembled clones with MiXCR and retained in-frame beta chains. Each record represents a unique CDR3 protein, reported with the most common genes and DNA among its rows. Across this sample there are some 68,000 distinct CDR3 sequences, with roughly 20% seen only once. The top ten clonotypes cover 65% to 85% of the sample. About this clonotype: Its antigen target is currently unknown. No base-level quality is on record; no much larger clone is a single base apart.

The sequencing sample was made of PBMCs, sequenced either directly or after in vitro stimulation (not recorded which). The sequence was obtained from a human donor in good health (CMV status not recorded). Some clones in this sample may be carry-over from other donors' samples. The rearrangement joined TRBV15 to TRBJ1-2; 10 bases in the middle match TRBD1. The DNA sequence is given as TGTGCCACCAGCAGAGATCTGGGACAGGGGTCTGGCTACACCTTC. It codes for CATSRDLGQGSGYTF.